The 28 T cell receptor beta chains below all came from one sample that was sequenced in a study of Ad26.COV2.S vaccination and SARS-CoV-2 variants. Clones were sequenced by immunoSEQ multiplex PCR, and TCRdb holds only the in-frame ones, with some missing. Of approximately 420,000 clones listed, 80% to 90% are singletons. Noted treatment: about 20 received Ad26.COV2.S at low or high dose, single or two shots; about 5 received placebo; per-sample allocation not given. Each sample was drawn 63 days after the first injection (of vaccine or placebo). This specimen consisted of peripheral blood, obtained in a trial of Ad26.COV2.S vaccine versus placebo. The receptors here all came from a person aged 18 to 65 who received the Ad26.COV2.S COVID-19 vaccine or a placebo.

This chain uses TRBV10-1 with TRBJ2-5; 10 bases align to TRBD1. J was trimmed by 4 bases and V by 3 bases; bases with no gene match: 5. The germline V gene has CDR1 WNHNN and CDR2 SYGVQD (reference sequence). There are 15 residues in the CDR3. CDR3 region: CASSETDRGRETQYF. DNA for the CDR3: TGCGCCAGCAGTGAAACCGACAGGGGGCGAGAGACCCAGTACTTC.

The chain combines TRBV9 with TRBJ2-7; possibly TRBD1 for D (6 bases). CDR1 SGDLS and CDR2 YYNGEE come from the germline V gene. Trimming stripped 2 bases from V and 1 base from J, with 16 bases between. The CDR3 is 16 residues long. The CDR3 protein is CASSVDPGHISYEQYF. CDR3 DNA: TGTGCCAGCAGCGTTGATCCGGGACACATATCCTACGAGCAGTACTTC. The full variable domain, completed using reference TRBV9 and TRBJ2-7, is DSGVTQTPKHLITATGQRVTLRCSPRSGDLSVYWYQQSLDQGLQFLIQYYNGEERAKGNILERFSAQQFPDLHSELNLSSLELGDSALYFCASSVDPGHISYEQYFGPGTRLTVT.

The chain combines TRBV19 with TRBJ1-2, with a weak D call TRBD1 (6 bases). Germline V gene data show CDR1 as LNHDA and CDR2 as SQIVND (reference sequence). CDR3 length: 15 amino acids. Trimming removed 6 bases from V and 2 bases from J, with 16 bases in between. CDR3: CASRPAGTPNYGYTF. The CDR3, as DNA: TGTGCCAGTAGACCAGCCGGGACACCGAACTATGGCTACACCTTC.

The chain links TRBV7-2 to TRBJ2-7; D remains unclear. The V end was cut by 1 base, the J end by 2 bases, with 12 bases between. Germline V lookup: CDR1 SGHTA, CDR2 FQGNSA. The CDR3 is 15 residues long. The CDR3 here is CASSLGPTSTYEQYF. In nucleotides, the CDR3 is TGTGCCAGCAGCTTAGGACCGACCTCAACCTACGAGCAGTACTTC. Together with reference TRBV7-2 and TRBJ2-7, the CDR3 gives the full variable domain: GAGVSQSPSNKVTEKGKDVELRCDPISGHTALYWYRQSLGQGLEFLIYFQGNSAPDKSGLPSDRFSAERTGGSVSTLTIQRTQQEDSAVYLCASSLGPTSTYEQYFGPGTRLTVT.

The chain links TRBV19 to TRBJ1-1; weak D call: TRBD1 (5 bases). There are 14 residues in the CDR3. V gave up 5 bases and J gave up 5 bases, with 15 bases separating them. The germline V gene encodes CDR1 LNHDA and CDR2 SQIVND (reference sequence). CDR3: CASSPGGVRTEAFF. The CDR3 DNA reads TGTGCCAGTAGTCCTGGGGGGGTGAGGACTGAAGCTTTCTTT.

CDR3 sequence: CASRPSSGNTIYF. In DNA, the CDR3 is TGTGCCAGCAGGCCCAGCTCTGGAAACACCATATATTTT. The chain employs TRBV12-3 or TRBV12-4 and TRBJ1-3; D remains ambiguous. The CDR3 runs 13 residues. V shed 6 bases and J shed 0 bases, with 6 bases lying between them.

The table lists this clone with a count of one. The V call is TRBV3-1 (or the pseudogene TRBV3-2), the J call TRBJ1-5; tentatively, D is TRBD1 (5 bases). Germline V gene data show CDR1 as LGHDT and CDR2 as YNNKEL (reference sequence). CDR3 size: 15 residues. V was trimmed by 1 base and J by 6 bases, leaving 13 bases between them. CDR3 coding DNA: TGTGCCAGCAGCCAAGGGGTGGGGGGAGGTCAGCCCCAGCATTTT. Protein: CASSQGVGGGQPQHF.

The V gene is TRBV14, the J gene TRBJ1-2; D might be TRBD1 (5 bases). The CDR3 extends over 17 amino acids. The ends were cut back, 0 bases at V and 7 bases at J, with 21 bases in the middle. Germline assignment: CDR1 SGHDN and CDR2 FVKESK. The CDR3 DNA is TGTGCCAGCAGCCAAGACTTGGGGGACGAGACCTGGGCTGGCTACACCTTC. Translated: CASSQDLGDETWAGYTF.

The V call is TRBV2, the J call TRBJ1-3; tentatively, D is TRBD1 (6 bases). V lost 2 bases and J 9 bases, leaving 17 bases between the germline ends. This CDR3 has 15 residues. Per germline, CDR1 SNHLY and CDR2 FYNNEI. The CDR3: CASSESGYQGGTIYF. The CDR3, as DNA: TGTGCCAGCAGTGAATCTGGGTACCAAGGGGGCACCATATATTTT. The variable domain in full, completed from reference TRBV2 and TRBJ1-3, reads EPEVTQTPSHQVTQMGQEVILRCVPISNHLYFYWYRQILGQKVEFLVSFYNNEISEKSEIFDDQFSVERPDGSNFTLKIRSTKLEDSAMYFCASSESGYQGGTIYFGEGSWLTVV.

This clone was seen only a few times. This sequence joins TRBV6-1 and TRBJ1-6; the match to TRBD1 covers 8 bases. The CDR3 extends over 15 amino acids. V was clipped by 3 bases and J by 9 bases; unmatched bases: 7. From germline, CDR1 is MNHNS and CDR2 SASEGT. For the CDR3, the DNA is TGTGCCAGCAGTGATGGTACAGGGGGTAGTTCACCCCTCCACTTT. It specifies CASSDGTGGSSPLHF.

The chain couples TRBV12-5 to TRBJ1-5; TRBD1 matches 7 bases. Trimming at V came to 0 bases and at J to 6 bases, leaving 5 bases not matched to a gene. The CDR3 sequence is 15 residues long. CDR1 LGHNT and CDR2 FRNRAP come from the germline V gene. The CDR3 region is CASGLVVTGFQPQHF. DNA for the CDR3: TGTGCTAGTGGTTTGGTCGTGACAGGGTTTCAGCCCCAGCATTTT.

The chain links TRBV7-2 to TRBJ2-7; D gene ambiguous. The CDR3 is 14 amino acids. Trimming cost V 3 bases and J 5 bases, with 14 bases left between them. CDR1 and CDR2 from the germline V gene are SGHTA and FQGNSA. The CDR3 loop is CASSFYSPGDEQYF. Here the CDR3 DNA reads TGTGCCAGCAGCTTTTATAGCCCCGGAGACGAGCAGTACTTC.

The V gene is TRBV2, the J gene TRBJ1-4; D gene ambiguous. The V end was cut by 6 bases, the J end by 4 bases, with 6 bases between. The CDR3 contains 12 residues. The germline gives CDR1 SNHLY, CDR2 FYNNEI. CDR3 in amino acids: CASSRSNEKLFF. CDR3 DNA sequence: TGTGCCAGCAGCCGAAGTAATGAAAAACTGTTTTTT.

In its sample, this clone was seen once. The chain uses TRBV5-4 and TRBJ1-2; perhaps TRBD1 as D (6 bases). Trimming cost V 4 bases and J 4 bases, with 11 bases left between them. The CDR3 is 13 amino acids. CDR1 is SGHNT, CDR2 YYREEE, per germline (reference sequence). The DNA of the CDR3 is TGTGCCAGCAGCCCGGACAGCGTCTATGGCTACACCTTC. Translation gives CASSPDSVYGYTF.

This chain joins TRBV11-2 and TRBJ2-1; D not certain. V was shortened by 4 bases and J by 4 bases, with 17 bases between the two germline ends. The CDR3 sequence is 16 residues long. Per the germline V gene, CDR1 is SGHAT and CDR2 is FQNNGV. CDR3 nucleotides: TGTGCCAGCAGCTACAGCCAATCCGCAGCATACAATGAGCAGTTCTTC. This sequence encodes CASSYSQSAAYNEQFF.

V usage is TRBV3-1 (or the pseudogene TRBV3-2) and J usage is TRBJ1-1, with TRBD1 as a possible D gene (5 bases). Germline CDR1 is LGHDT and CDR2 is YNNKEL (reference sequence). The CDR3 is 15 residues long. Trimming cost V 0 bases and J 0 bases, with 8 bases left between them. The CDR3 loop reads CASSQEGVVNTEAFF. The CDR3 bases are TGTGCCAGCAGCCAAGAAGGGGTAGTGAACACTGAAGCTTTCTTT.

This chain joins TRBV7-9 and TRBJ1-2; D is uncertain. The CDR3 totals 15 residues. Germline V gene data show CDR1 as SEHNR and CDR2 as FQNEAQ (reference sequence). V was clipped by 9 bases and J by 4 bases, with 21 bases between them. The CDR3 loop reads CASQRSSAEGYGYTF. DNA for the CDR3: TGTGCCAGTCAAAGGAGCTCGGCGGAAGGCTATGGCTACACCTTC.

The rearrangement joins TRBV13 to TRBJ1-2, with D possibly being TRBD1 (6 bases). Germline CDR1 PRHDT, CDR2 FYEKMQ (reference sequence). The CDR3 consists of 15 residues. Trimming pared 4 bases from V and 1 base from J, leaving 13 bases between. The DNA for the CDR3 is TGTGCCAGCAGCTCGAGGGGGACACTTAACTATGGCTACACCTTC. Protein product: CASSSRGTLNYGYTF.

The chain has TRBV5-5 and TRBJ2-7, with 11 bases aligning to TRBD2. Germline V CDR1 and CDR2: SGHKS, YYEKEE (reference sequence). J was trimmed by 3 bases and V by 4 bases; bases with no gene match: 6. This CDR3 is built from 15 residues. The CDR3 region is CASSQGTSGSYEQYF. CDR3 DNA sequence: TGTGCCAGCAGCCAAGGGACTAGCGGTAGCTACGAGCAGTACTTC.

The chain's CDR3 is CASSPPTGRSGEKLFF. The CDR3 region has the DNA TGTGCCAGCTCACCACCGACAGGGAGGTCTGGAGAAAAACTGTTTTTT. The chain joins TRBV18 to TRBJ1-4; TRBD1 agrees at 7 bases. The CDR3 covers 16 residues. Looked up from germline, CDR1 is KGHSH and CDR2 is LQKENI. The ends lost 0 bases at V and 8 bases at J; junction bases unmatched: 9.

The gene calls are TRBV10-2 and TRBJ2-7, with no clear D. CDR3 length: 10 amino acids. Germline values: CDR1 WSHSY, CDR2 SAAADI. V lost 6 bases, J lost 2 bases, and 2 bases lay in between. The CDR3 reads CASSPYEQYF. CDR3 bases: TGCGCCAGCAGCCCCTACGAGCAGTACTTC.

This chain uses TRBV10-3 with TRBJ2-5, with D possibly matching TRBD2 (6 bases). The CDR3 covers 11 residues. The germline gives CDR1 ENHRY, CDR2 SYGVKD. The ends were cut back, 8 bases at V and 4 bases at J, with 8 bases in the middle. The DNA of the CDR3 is TGTGCCATCGGGCGGGGAGAGACCCAGTACTTC. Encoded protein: CAIGRGETQYF.

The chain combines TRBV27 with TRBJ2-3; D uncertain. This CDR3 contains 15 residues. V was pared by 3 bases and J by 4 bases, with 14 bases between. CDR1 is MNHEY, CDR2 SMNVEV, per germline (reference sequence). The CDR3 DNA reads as TGTGCCAGCAGTTTCCCCTCGGATGGTGCAGATACGCAGTATTTT. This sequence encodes CASSFPSDGADTQYF.

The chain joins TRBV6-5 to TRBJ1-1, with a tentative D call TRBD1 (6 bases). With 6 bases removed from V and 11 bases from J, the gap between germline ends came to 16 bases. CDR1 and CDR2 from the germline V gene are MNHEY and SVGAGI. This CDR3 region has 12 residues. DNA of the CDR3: TGTGCCAGCAGCCGCACAGGGCTGAGGGCTTTCTTT. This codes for CASSRTGLRAFF.

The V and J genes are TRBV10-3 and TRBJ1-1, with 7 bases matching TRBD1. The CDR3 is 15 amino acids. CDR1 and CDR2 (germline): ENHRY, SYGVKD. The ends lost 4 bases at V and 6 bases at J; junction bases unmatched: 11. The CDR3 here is CAISGTDRENAEAFF. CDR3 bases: TGTGCCATCAGTGGAACAGACAGGGAAAACGCTGAAGCTTTCTTT.

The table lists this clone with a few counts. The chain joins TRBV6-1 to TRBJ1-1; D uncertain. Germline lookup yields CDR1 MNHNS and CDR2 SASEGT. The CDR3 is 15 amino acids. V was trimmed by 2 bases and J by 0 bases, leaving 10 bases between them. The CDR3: CASSELRTMNTEAFF. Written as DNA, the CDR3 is TGTGCCAGCAGTGAATTAAGAACTATGAACACTGAAGCTTTCTTT.

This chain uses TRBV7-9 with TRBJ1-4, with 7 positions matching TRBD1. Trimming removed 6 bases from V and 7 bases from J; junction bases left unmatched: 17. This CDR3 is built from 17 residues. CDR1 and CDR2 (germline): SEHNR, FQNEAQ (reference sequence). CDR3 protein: CASRGQIGRSSSEKLFF. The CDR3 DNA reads TGTGCCAGCAGGGGACAGATCGGTCGTTCGTCCAGTGAAAAACTGTTTTTT. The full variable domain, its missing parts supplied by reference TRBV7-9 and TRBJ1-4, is DTGVSQNPRHKITKRGQNVTFRCDPISEHNRLYWYRQTLGQGPEFLTYFQNEAQLEKSRLLSDRFSAERPKGSFSTLEIQRTEQGDSAMYLCASRGQIGRSSSEKLFFGSGTQLSVL.

The CDR3 nucleotides are TGTGCCAGCAGCCGTGGACAGACCCAAGAGACCCAGTACTTC. Encoded protein: CASSRGQTQETQYF. The gene calls are TRBV11-2 and TRBJ2-5, with D possibly matching TRBD1 (6 bases). Trimming removed 5 bases from V and 1 base from J, with 11 bases in between. CDR3 size: 14 residues. The germline gives CDR1 SGHAT, CDR2 FQNNGV.